This T cell receptor beta chain derives from a study of cytomegalovirus exposure and HLA in healthy donors. On this clone: Its specificity is unknown.

CDR1 and CDR2 (germline): SNHLY, FYNNEI. V lost 8 bases and J lost 0, with 14 bases in between. The length of the CDR3 is 14 residues. Vbeta (60) and Jbeta (13) primers were used in the PCR. Repertoires were generated with immunoSEQ multiplex PCR, while TCRdb's copy carries only in-frame clones and drops some. The table lists about 170,000 clones, about 88% of them singletons. Findings and caveats of the study: A reported reduction in N-insertions relative to the roughly 610-donor mean was seen in an Asian-associated ancestry cluster in a later analysis. CMV antigen specificity was confirmed in vitro for a few CMV-associated chains.

The genes are TRBV2 and TRBJ2-7, with D possibly being TRBD2 (7 bases). Sequencing used PBMCs. The origin of this receptor is a man aged 25-40 years in good health and CMV-seropositive. The CDR3 reads CASRAGASSYEQYV. DNA of the CDR3: TGTGCCAGCCGGGCGGGGGCAAGCTCCTACGAGCAGTACGTC.